The 14 T cell receptor beta chains listed next were all sequenced from one sample in a study of a mutant IDH1 vaccine in newly diagnosed glioma. Sequenced by immunoSEQ multiplex PCR; TCRdb stores in-frame clones only, minus some. Seen here are about 88,000 clones, almost 85% observed once, and the top ten hold 5.3%. The time point here: baseline, week 1 (first vaccination visit). Treatment here: pre-vaccination baseline after standard-of-care therapy. The material sequenced was PBMCs, taken from a glioma patient treated with radiotherapy, temozolomide or both. The source of these receptors is a middle-aged man with glioma. Some clones in this sample may be carry-over from other donors' samples.

Written as DNA, the CDR3 is TGTGCCACCAGCACAGACAGGGAACGGTCACCCCTCCACTTT. Its protein product is CATSTDRERSPLHF. The chain carries TRBV15 and TRBJ1-6; 7 bases are shared with TRBD1. The CDR3 loop spans 14 amino acids. Germline loops: CDR1 LNHNV, CDR2 YYDKDF (reference sequence). Trimming cost V 4 bases and J 10 bases; bases outside gene matches: 7.

The chain links TRBV29-1 to TRBJ2-7, with D perhaps matching TRBD2 (5 bases). This CDR3 region has 13 residues. With 4 bases removed from V and 2 bases from J, the gap between germline ends came to 12 bases. Germline V CDR1 and CDR2: SQVTM, ANQGSEA. CDR3 DNA sequence: TGCAGCGTTGCCCGGGGTCTAACCTACGAGCAGTACTTC. It is translated as CSVARGLTYEQYF.

The J gene is TRBJ2-1, the V gene TRBV15; D gene ambiguous. The CDR3 runs to 13 residues. With 5 bases removed from V and 7 bases from J, the gap between germline ends came to 12 bases. The germline V gene encodes CDR1 LNHNV and CDR2 YYDKDF (reference sequence). For the CDR3, the DNA is TGTGCCACCAGCGGAGTTTTGGGGAATGAGCAGTTCTTC. It is translated as CATSGVLGNEQFF.

The rearrangement joins TRBV25-1 to TRBJ2-5; 7 bases line up with TRBD2. Germline assignment: CDR1 MGHDK and CDR2 SYGVNS. J gave up 2 bases and V 6 bases, and 6 bases lay outside the gene matches. The CDR3 spans 14 residues. The CDR3 region is CASSHRTSQETQYF. CDR3 nucleotides: TGTGCCAGCAGCCACAGGACTAGTCAAGAGACCCAGTACTTC.

This clone appeared a single time. The chain carries TRBV2 and TRBJ1-2; the D gene is possibly TRBD1 (6 bases). Between the trimmed V and J ends, which lost 3 bases and 8 bases, there was a span of 10 bases. CDR1 is SNHLY and CDR2 is FYNNEI in the germline V gene. The length of the CDR3 is 12 residues. The CDR3 sequence is CASSDGGLGYTF. CDR3 in DNA: TGTGCCAGCAGTGATGGGGGCCTGGGCTACACCTTC.

The chain employs TRBV15 and TRBJ1-3, with D possibly TRBD1 on 5 matching bases. The CDR3 extends over 15 amino acids. Trimming removed 0 bases at V and 4 bases at J, with 10 bases between. The germline V gene has CDR1 LNHNV and CDR2 YYDKDF (reference sequence). The CDR3 DNA sequence: TGTGCCACCAGCAGAGATCTAGGGGCCGGAAACACCATATATTTT. Translated, it gives CATSRDLGAGNTIYF.

This clone was counted only a few times. The CDR3 region has the DNA TGTGCCAGTAGAAGTATAGGGGATTCACCCCTCCACTTT. The encoded protein is CASRSIGDSPLHF. The chain joins TRBV19 to TRBJ1-6; a possible D gene is TRBD1 (5 bases). The CDR3 extends over 13 amino acids. Trimming cost V 6 bases and J 8 bases, with 11 bases left between them. Germline CDR1 reads LNHDA; CDR2 reads SQIVND (reference sequence).

This chain links TRBV2 with TRBJ2-4, with D possibly being TRBD1 (8 bases). V gave up 6 bases and J gave up 3 bases, with 24 bases separating them. The CDR3 is 18 residues long. Germline V gene sequence: CDR1 SNHLY, CDR2 FYNNEI. The CDR3 DNA sequence: TGTGCCAGCAGAGACCAGGGGGCGCGGGGGTGGATCAAAAACATTCAGTACTTC. Its translation is CASRDQGARGWIKNIQYF.

This chain uses TRBV10-3 with TRBJ2-1, with a possible D match to TRBD1 (6 bases). Between the trimmed V and J ends, which lost 3 bases and 8 bases, there was a span of 8 bases. Looked up from germline, CDR1 is ENHRY and CDR2 is SYGVKD. The CDR3 length is 12 residues. The CDR3 DNA is TGTGCCATCAGTGAAGCAGGGGATGAGCAGTTCTTC. As protein: CAISEAGDEQFF.

On this clone: A read error may account for a junction end that differs from germline. The chain links TRBV9 to TRBJ1-1; 9 bases match TRBD1. The CDR3 loop spans 11 amino acids. Germline-derived CDR1 and CDR2 are SGDLS and YYNGEE. The CDR3 DNA reads as TGTGCCAGCAGCGTTCAAACAGGGGGCGACTTT. Translated, it gives CASSVQTGGDF.

The chain couples TRBV10-3 to TRBJ1-1; D is ambiguous. Looked up from germline, CDR1 is ENHRY and CDR2 is SYGVKD. V lost 4 bases and J lost 0, with 6 bases in between. This CDR3 contains 13 residues. Here the CDR3 DNA reads TGTGCCATCAGTGGGCAGATGAACACTGAAGCTTTCTTT. It translates to CAISGQMNTEAFF.

The genes are TRBV19 and TRBJ2-7, with D uncertain. The germline CDR1 and CDR2 sequences are LNHDA and SQIVND (reference sequence). The V gene lost 4 bases and the J gene lost 3 bases, with 7 bases spanning the gap. The CDR3 loop spans 12 amino acids. This CDR3 is CASSTGRYEQYF. The CDR3 DNA reads TGTGCCAGTAGTACCGGGCGCTACGAGCAGTACTTC.

This rearrangement joins TRBV30 to TRBJ2-5; D is possibly TRBD2 (5 bases). The CDR3 is 12 amino acids. Per the germline V gene, CDR1 is GTSNPN and CDR2 is SVGIG (reference sequence). The V gene lost 7 bases and the J gene lost 7 bases, with 16 bases spanning the gap. CDR3 sequence reads: CASQYGGGTQYF. The CDR3 coding sequence is TGTGCCTCCCAGTACGGAGGCGGGACCCAGTACTTC.

The chain has TRBV5-1 and TRBJ2-3; D remains ambiguous. V lost 0 bases, J lost 0 bases, and 11 bases lay in between. Germline-derived CDR1 and CDR2 are SGHRS and YFSETQ. The CDR3 loop spans 16 amino acids. The CDR3 loop reads CASSLGAHQSTDTQYF. The CDR3 DNA is TGCGCCAGCAGCTTGGGAGCGCACCAAAGCACAGATACGCAGTATTTT. Full variable domain (outside the CDR3, taken from reference TRBV5-1 and TRBJ2-3): KAGVTQTPRYLIKTRGQQVTLSCSPISGHRSVSWYQQTPGQGLQFLFEYFSETQRNKGNFPGRFSGRQFSNSRSEMNVSTLELGDSALYLCASSLGAHQSTDTQYFGPGTRLTVL.